Below are 9 T cell receptor beta chains sequenced from a single sample in a study of cytomegalovirus exposure and HLA in healthy donors (dated by TCRdb to 2016 to 2017). Receptor amplification or capture employed the immunoSEQ multiplex PCR assay. The multiplex PCR relied on a mix of 60 forward primers for TCR Vbeta segments and 13 reverse primers for TCR Jbeta segments. In its TCRdb copy, this immuneACCESS table keeps in-frame sequences only and misses some clones. Where compared with another copy, unresolved V genes explain less than half of these, and the others have no known cause. The sample table holds about 37,000 clones, of which more than 80% were seen once. The ten largest clones represent 7.5% to 10% of the sample. The specimen was PBMCs. These receptors all stem from a woman in her forties in good health and CMV-seronegative.

This clone was seen just once. This chain uses TRBV19 with TRBJ1-4, with 7 nucleotides matching TRBD1. The V and J ends lost 5 bases and 1 base, in that order; junction bases with no gene match: 4. Germline V gene data show CDR1 as LNHDA and CDR2 as SQIVND (reference sequence). The CDR3 is 15 amino acids. CDR3 DNA: TGTGCCAGTAGTCCTAGACAGGGAACTAATGAAAAACTGTTTTTT. This codes for CASSPRQGTNEKLFF.

The V and J genes are TRBV5-6 and TRBJ2-7; D may be TRBD1 (8 bases). Trimming removed 1 base at V and 5 bases at J, with 10 bases between. The CDR3 sequence is 13 residues long. Germline V CDR1 and CDR2: SGHDT, YYEEEE. The CDR3 here is CASSLTGGDEQYF. The CDR3 nucleotides read TGTGCCAGCAGCTTGACAGGGGGGGACGAGCAGTACTTC.

The rearrangement uses TRBV19 and TRBJ2-2, with 8 bases matching TRBD1. The ends lost 10 bases at V and 6 bases at J; junction bases unmatched: 10. The CDR3 totals 14 residues. Germline V lookup: CDR1 LNHDA, CDR2 SQIVND (reference sequence). CDR3 sequence (DNA): TGTGCCACCAGGACAGGGTCTGTGTCCGGGGAGCTGTTTTTT. It yields the protein CATRTGSVSGELFF.

The rearrangement joins TRBV5-6 to TRBJ1-3; D is unresolved. This CDR3 region has 16 residues. The V end was cut by 4 bases, the J end by 0 bases, with 14 bases between. Germline V lookup: CDR1 SGHDT, CDR2 YYEEEE. The CDR3 bases are TGTGCCAGCAGCGCATACGGACTGATCTCTGGAAACACCATATATTTT. This sequence encodes CASSAYGLISGNTIYF.

This clone has a single count. J is TRBJ1-1 and V is TRBV4-1; D perhaps matches TRBD1 (5 bases). Trimming stripped 0 bases from V and 3 bases from J, with 11 bases between. CDR1 is MGHRA, CDR2 YSYEKL, per germline. The length of the CDR3 is 15 residues. CDR3 sequence (DNA): TGCGCCAGCAGCCAAGATTGGGGGGGGGACACTGAAGCTTTCTTT. Amino acid sequence: CASSQDWGGDTEAFF.

J is TRBJ2-1 and V is TRBV6-6, with D unclear. The CDR3 consists of 11 residues. The V end lost 2 bases, the J end lost 9 bases, and 5 bases lay between the germline ends. The V gene's germline CDR1 is MNHNY and CDR2 SVGAGI (reference sequence). The CDR3 coding sequence is TGTGCCAGCAGTTACATCGGTGAGCAGTTCTTC. Residues: CASSYIGEQFF.

The genes are TRBV28 and TRBJ1-4; 12 bases are a match to TRBD1. V shed 3 bases, J shed 4 bases, and the junction held 12 bases outside the gene matches. Germline loops: CDR1 MDHEN, CDR2 SYDVKM. This CDR3 has 19 residues. DNA for the CDR3: TGTGCCAGCAGTTTCCCTGGGGACAGGGGGCGTGTTAGTAATGAAAAACTGTTTTTT. It yields the protein CASSFPGDRGRVSNEKLFF.

The rearrangement uses TRBV5-4 and TRBJ2-3; 10 bases align to TRBD1. The V gene end was trimmed by 4 bases and the J gene end by 0 bases; junction bases not matched to a gene: 5. The CDR3 has 16 residues. Germline CDR1 SGHNT, CDR2 YYREEE (reference sequence). The CDR3 protein is CASSLGQGTSTDTQYF. In DNA form, the CDR3 reads TGTGCCAGCAGCCTGGGACAGGGGACTAGCACAGATACGCAGTATTTT. Drawing the rest from reference TRBV5-4 and TRBJ2-3, the complete variable domain is ETGVTQSPTHLIKTRGQQVTLRCSSQSGHNTVSWYQQALGQGPQFIFQYYREEENGRGNFPPRFSGLQFPNYSSELNVNALELDDSALYLCASSLGQGTSTDTQYFGPGTRLTVL.

This chain uses TRBV4-1 with TRBJ2-3, with D possibly being TRBD2 (5 bases). Germline V gene lookup returns CDR1 MGHRA and CDR2 YSYEKL. Deletions cut 0 bases from V and 3 bases from J, with 16 bases between. The CDR3 consists of 17 residues. The CDR3 spells CASSQEGSGFRTDTQYF. The CDR3 DNA reads TGCGCCAGCAGCCAAGAGGGTTCGGGGTTTAGAACAGATACGCAGTATTTT.